This TCR beta chain was documented in a study of T cell repertoires in cytomegalovirus infection. Overall study findings and caveats: Within the response measured ex vivo, HLA-C-restricted CMV-specific TCR beta clonotypes were dominant. Individuals carrying CMV plus the relevant HLA were identified by cumulative frequency of public TCR beta families.

This clonotype was recorded many times. Its antigen is currently unknown. TCRdb passed the reads through MiXCR, listing each CDR3 protein once. The sample shows tens of thousands of distinct CDR3 sequences, 4% of them seen only once. Per the germline V gene, CDR1 is DFQATT and CDR2 is SNEGSKA (reference sequence). The J segment lost 1 base and the V segment lost 6 bases, leaving 23 bases of the junction unmatched. This CDR3 has 20 residues. Sequenced: PBMCs. This receptor was obtained from a human donor in good health (CMV status not recorded). Some clones in this sample may be carry-over from other donors' samples. The chain is built from TRBV20-1 and TRBJ2-1, with 8 bases matching TRBD2. The CDR3 nucleotides read TGCAGTGCCATAGTCGTAAAAGCGGGAGCACGGGGTAGGTCCTACAATGAGCAGTTCTTC. Protein: CSAIVVKAGARGRSYNEQFF.